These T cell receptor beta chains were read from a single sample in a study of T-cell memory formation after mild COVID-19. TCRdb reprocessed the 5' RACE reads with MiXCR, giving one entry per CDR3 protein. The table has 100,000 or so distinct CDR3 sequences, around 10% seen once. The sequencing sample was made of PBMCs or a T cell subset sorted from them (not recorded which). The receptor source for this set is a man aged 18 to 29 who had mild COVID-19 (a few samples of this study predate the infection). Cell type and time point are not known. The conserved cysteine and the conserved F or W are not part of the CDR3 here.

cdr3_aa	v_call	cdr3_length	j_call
ASSLTGFNEQF	TRBV5-1	11	TRBJ2-1
ASSLNLNSYNEQF	TRBV7-7	13	TRBJ2-1
ASGLPEAF	TRBV12-5	8	TRBJ1-1
SATGLAPSYNEQF	TRBV20-1	13	TRBJ2-1
ASVPWATTMNTEAF	TRBV28	14	TRBJ1-1
ASSVGGRTGELF	TRBV9	12	TRBJ2-2
ASSQDSKV	TRBV4-1	8	TRBJ1-1
ASTNARDTKNSPLH	TRBV6-2/TRBV6-3	14	TRBJ1-6
SASSTVNYGYT	TRBV20-1	11	TRBJ1-2
SGLEALTEAF	TRBV20-1	10	TRBJ1-1
SAPGTGGINEQF	TRBV20-1	12	TRBJ2-1
ASSLINTGELF	TRBV7-9	11	TRBJ2-2
ASSLGTGADTGELF	TRBV5-1	14	TRBJ2-2
ASNHGSGNYNEQF	TRBV12-3/TRBV12-4	13	TRBJ2-1
ASSSFAAGGTNEQF	TRBV7-9	14	TRBJ2-1
ASSLTGGGANEQF	TRBV27	13	TRBJ2-1
ASSQITGVDYGYT	TRBV4-1	13	TRBJ1-2
ASSQDRADTQY	TRBV23-1	11	TRBJ2-3
SARPGLGNEQF	TRBV20-1	11	TRBJ2-1
ASREGHYGYT	TRBV12-3/TRBV12-4	10	TRBJ1-2
ASSARQGTGGANVLT	TRBV7-9	15	TRBJ2-6
ASRPTGWDTGELF	TRBV6-4	13	TRBJ2-2
ASSLGGPLNEQY	TRBV5-6	12	TRBJ2-7
ASSALADYSYEQY	TRBV9	13	TRBJ2-7
ASSPGLLYEQY	TRBV7-9	11	TRBJ2-7
ASIQLVGSYNSPLH	TRBV2	14	TRBJ1-6
ASSLRENTEAF	TRBV6-5	11	TRBJ1-1
ASSPEGYNSPLH	TRBV7-6	12	TRBJ1-6
ASSFRDREEGSGNTIY	TRBV21-1	16	TRBJ1-3
ASSWGWWETQY	TRBV6-5	11	TRBJ2-5
ASRKDTQY	TRBV7-9	8	TRBJ2-3
ASSQDSGYT	TRBV4-2	9	TRBJ1-2
ASSQDPGGLGNEQF	TRBV4-3	14	TRBJ2-1
ASSIDNETF	TRBV11-2	9	TRBJ1-1
SVSTGQETQY	TRBV29-1	10	TRBJ2-5
SAPDRISYNEQF	TRBV20-1	12	TRBJ2-1
ASSWEPGTGDNEQF	TRBV11-2	14	TRBJ2-1
ASSLSGSRETQY	TRBV27	12	TRBJ2-5